The 10 T cell receptor beta chains in this list originate from one sample, sequenced in a study of T cells in Graves' hyperthyroidism and ophthalmopathy. Authors of the study amplified TCR beta CDR3 regions from RNA transcripts. An initial round of RT-PCR targeting the TCR CDR3 relied on the HTBI primer set. TCRdb ran MiXCR on the multiplex PCR reads and lists one entry per CDR3 protein. The table includes more than 350,000 distinct CDR3 sequences, about 15% detected once. The sequenced sample was blood. These receptors came from a woman aged 25 to 45 with Graves' hyperthyroidism.

This chain links TRBV7-9 with TRBJ2-3; 8 bases fit TRBD1. CDR1 and CDR2 (germline): SEHNR, FQNEAQ (reference sequence). The CDR3 runs to 17 residues. Trimming removed 4 bases from V and 3 bases from J; junction bases left unmatched: 12. CDR3: CASSSLVGQGFTDTQYF. The CDR3 DNA follows: TGTGCCAGCAGCTCTCTTGTTGGACAGGGATTTACAGATACGCAGTATTTT.

This clonotype was counted at least ten times. V is TRBV6-1 and J is TRBJ1-1; 8 nucleotides agree with TRBD1. V was clipped by 6 bases and J by 3 bases; unmatched bases: 9. The CDR3 extends over 15 amino acids. CDR1 is MNHNS and CDR2 is SASEGT in the germline V gene. This CDR3 is CASRISQGGYTEAFF. The CDR3 DNA reads TGTGCCAGCAGGATCTCACAGGGGGGGTACACTGAAGCTTTCTTT.

This clonotype was seen many times. CDR3 region: CASSPDRHLMNTEAFF. The CDR3 DNA sequence: TGCGCCAGCAGCCCGGACAGACACCTAATGAACACTGAAGCTTTCTTT. The rearrangement uses TRBV5-1 and TRBJ1-1; tentative D call: TRBD1 (6 bases). With 4 bases removed from V and 0 bases from J, the gap between germline ends came to 16 bases. The CDR3 consists of 16 residues. Per the germline V gene, CDR1 is SGHRS and CDR2 is YFSETQ.

The chain is built from TRBV5-1 and TRBJ1-2, with 7 bases matching TRBD1. Germline assignment: CDR1 SGHRS and CDR2 YFSETQ. The CDR3 spans 14 residues. V shed 6 bases and J 3 bases; nucleotides not matched to a gene: 8. The CDR3 protein is CASNPDRDYYGYTF. CDR3 sequence (DNA): TGCGCCAGCAACCCTGACAGGGACTACTATGGCTACACCTTC.

There are a few counts of this clonotype. This chain links TRBV5-1 with TRBJ1-6; D is unclear. Trimming pared 2 bases from V and 8 bases from J, leaving 14 bases between. There are 15 residues in the CDR3. Germline V gene lookup returns CDR1 SGHRS and CDR2 YFSETQ. CDR3 protein: CASSLTEALDSPLHF. The DNA for the CDR3 is TGCGCCAGCAGCTTAACAGAAGCTCTCGATTCACCCCTCCACTTT.

This clonotype turned up a few times. CDR3 residues: CASSQDFSGANVLTF. The DNA of the CDR3 is TGTGCCAGCAGCCAAGATTTTTCTGGGGCCAACGTCCTGACTTTC. The chain combines TRBV3-1 with TRBJ2-6; no definite D call. Trimming pared 0 bases from V and 1 base from J, leaving 4 bases between. The CDR3 extends over 15 amino acids. CDR1 is LGHDT and CDR2 is YNNKEL in the germline V gene (reference sequence). The whole variable domain, remainder taken from reference TRBV3-1 and TRBJ2-6, is DTAVSQTPKYLVTQMGNDKSIKCEQNLGHDTMYWYKQDSKKFLKIMFSYNNKELIINETVPNRFSPKSPDKAHLNLHINSLELGDSAVYFCASSQDFSGANVLTFGAGSRLTVL.

For the CDR3, the DNA is TGTGCCAGCAGCTTGCCCGAAGGATCGAACTATGGCTACACCTTC. Amino acids: CASSLPEGSNYGYTF. The rearrangement joins TRBV5-6 to TRBJ1-2; unclear D gene. Germline values: CDR1 SGHDT, CDR2 YYEEEE. Trimming removed 1 base at V and 2 bases at J, with 12 bases between. CDR3 length: 15 residues.

The rearrangement joins TRBV5-6 to TRBJ2-3, with D unclear. Germline CDR1 is SGHDT and CDR2 is YYEEEE. The CDR3 consists of 14 residues. This CDR3 reads CLSGRTTSTDTQYF. The DNA for the CDR3 is TGTCTCTCGGGTCGGACCACTAGCACAGATACGCAGTATTTT. Filled out from reference TRBV5-6 and TRBJ2-3, the complete variable domain reads DAGVTQSPTHLIKTRGQQVTLRCSPKSGHDTVSWYQQALGQGPQFIFQYYEEEERQRGNFPDRFSGHQFPNYSSELNVNALLLGDSALYLCLSGRTTSTDTQYFGPGTRLTVL.

This clonotype has just a few counts. The rearrangement joins TRBV20-1 to TRBJ2-7; a possible D gene is TRBD2 (6 bases). Germline-derived CDR1 and CDR2 are DFQATT and SNEGSKA (reference sequence). Deletions cut 3 bases from V and 4 bases from J, with 19 bases between. CDR3 size: 15 residues. For the CDR3, the DNA is TGCAGTGCTAGGGGACGGTCCGGGAGACCGTACGAGCAGTACTTC. Translating it yields CSARGRSGRPYEQYF.

This clonotype came up many times. The CDR3 here is CSVGVSAYNEQFF. DNA for the CDR3: TGCAGCGTTGGGGTTAGCGCCTACAATGAGCAGTTCTTC. V usage is TRBV29-1 and J usage is TRBJ2-1; TRBD2 is a possible D gene (5 bases). V was pared by 4 bases and J by 2 bases, with 9 bases between. Germline V lookup: CDR1 SQVTM, CDR2 ANQGSEA. This CDR3 is 13 amino acids long.